This T cell receptor beta chain was sequenced for a study of blood T cell repertoires in COVID-19 (dated by TCRdb to the early 2020s). About the investigation overall: Samples covering the acute and convalescent phases of COVID-19 were provided by collaborators in the United States, Italy and Spain. The material from the prospective study consisted of cDNA or gDNA derived from T cells, B-cell-depleted T cells, or PBMCs. Deeply sampled blood TCRbeta repertoires from subjects exposed to, actively infected with, or recovered from COVID-19 were included in the dataset. The repertoires were released in a freely available public database intended as a resource for research on the immune response to SARS-CoV-2. The samples were drawn from two sources: the first 160 participants of the ongoing ImmuneRACE study, and 1,000 to 1,500 subjects contributed by 6 global collaborators. A de-identified subject ID, COVID-19 status, age in years and sex were almost always included in the sample metadata. Where available, HLA class I and class II types were taken from metadata supplied by the sample provider and were not determined by assay-based typing. Broad study findings and their caveats: The quantity of clinical and demographic metadata differed by source and by participant and was supplied without curation.

Whole blood was collected in K2EDTA tubes by collaborating institutions according to the institutions' own protocols. For TCRbeta analysis, collaborator samples were shipped as frozen whole blood, as isolated PBMCs, or as DNA extracted from either sample type. The CDR3 has 19 amino acids, counting the end cysteine and phenylalanine. Just CDR3 DNA is preserved here, 57 bases in frame from base 1. CDR1 and CDR2, per the germline V gene, are MDHEN and SYDVKM. Trimming removed 1 base from V and 0 bases from J, leaving 19 bases between the germline ends. The immunoSEQ Assay, a bias-controlled multiplex PCR, was used to amplify TCRbeta CDR3 regions from genomic DNA. In the paper's pipeline: The number of nucleated cells in each sample was estimated by amplification of reference gene primers within the assay. To quantify the absolute abundance of each unique TCRbeta CDR3 rearrangement, sequence reads were collapsed and filtered. For each sample, productive Simpson clonality was calculated as the square root of Simpson's diversity index across productive rearrangements. Here the immuneACCESS table is served through TCRdb, limited to in-frame sequences with V and J called. Missing clones are a known gap in these copies; in checked studies unresolved V genes cover under half, and the rest lacks a known reason. V and J calls and clone size are as listed in that table; D and trimming were resolved from the DNA. Within this sample are tens of thousands of clones, with about 83% of them counted one time only. The ten largest clonotypes hold approximately 40% of the sample.

As for this clone: The antigen it binds to is not known. No per-base quality is available; no much larger clone lies one base away.

The TCR originated in a man aged 80 or over with acute or convalescent COVID-19. Sequencing was performed on peripheral blood. The chain links TRBV28 with TRBJ2-4; D gene: possibly TRBD2, on 6 matching bases. This receptor carries the CDR3 CASSLSDYSMGVAKNIQYF. The DNA sequence follows: TGTGCCAGCAGTTTATCGGACTACTCCATGGGGGTAGCCAAAAACATTCAGTACTTC.